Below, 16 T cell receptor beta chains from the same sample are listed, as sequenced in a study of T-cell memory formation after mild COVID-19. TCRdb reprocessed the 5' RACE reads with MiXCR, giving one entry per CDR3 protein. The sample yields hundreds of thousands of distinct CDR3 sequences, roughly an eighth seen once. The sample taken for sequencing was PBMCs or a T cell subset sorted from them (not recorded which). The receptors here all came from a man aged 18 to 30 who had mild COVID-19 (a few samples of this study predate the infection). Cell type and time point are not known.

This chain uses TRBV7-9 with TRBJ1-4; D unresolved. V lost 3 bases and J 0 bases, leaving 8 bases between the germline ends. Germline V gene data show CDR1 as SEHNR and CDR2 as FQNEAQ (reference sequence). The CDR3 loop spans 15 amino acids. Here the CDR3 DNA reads TGTGCCAGCAGCTTCGGACCGTCAACTAATGAAAAACTGTTTTTT. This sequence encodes CASSFGPSTNEKLFF.

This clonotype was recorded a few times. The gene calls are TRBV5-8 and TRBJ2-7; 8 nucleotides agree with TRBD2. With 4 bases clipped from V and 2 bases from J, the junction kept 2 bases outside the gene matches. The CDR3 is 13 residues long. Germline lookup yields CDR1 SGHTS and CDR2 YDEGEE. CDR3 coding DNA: TGTGCCAGCAGCGCGACTAGCGCCTACGAGCAGTACTTC. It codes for CASSATSAYEQYF.

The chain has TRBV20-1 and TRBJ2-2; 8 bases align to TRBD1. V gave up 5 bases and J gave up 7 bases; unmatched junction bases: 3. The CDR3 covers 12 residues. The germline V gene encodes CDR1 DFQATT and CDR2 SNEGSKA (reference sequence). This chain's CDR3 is CSADRGNGELFF. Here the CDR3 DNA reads TGCAGTGCTGACAGGGGTAACGGGGAGCTGTTTTTT.

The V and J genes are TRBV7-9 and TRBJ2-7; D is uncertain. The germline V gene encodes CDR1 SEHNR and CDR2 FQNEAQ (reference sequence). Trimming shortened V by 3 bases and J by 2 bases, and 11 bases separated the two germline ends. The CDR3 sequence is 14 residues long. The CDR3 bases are TGTGCCAGCAGCTTTCCGGACCTTCCCTACGAGCAGTACTTC. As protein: CASSFPDLPYEQYF.

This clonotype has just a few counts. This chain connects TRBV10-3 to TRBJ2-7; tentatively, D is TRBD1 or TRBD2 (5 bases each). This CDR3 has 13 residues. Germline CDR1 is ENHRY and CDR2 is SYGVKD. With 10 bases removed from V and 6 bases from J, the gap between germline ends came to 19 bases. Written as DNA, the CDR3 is TGTGCCACCTGCCGAGGGCAGGGAAGCGAGCAGTACTTC. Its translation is CATCRGQGSEQYF.

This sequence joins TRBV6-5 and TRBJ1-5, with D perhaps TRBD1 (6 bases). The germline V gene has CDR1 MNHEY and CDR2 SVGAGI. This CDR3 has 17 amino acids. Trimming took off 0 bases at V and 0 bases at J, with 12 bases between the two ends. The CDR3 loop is CASSYSGGPYSNQPQHF. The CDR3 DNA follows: TGTGCCAGCAGTTACTCCGGGGGCCCCTATAGCAATCAGCCCCAGCATTTT.

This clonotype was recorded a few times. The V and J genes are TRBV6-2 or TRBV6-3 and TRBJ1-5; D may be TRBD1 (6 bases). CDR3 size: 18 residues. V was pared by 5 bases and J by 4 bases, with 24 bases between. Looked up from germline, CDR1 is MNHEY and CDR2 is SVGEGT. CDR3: CASSTTLTGPTLNQPQHF. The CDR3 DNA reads TGTGCCAGCAGTACCACTTTGACAGGCCCGACGTTAAATCAGCCCCAGCATTTT.

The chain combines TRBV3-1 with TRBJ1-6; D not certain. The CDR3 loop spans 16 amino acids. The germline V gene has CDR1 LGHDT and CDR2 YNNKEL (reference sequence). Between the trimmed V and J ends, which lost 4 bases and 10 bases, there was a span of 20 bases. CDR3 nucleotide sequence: TGTGCCAGCAGCCCTCAGGACTATGGTGGGATGTCACCCCTCCACTTT. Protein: CASSPQDYGGMSPLHF. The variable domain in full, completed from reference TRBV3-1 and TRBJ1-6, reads DTAVSQTPKYLVTQMGNDKSIKCEQNLGHDTMYWYKQDSKKFLKIMFSYNNKELIINETVPNRFSPKSPDKAHLNLHINSLELGDSAVYFCASSPQDYGGMSPLHFGNGTRLTVT.

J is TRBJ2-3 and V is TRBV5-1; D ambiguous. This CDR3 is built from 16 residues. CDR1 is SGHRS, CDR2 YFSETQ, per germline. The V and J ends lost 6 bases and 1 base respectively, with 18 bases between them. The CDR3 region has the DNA TGCGCCAGCACCCTGGGTTCCATTGTGGGCACAGATACGCAGTATTTT. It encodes CASTLGSIVGTDTQYF.

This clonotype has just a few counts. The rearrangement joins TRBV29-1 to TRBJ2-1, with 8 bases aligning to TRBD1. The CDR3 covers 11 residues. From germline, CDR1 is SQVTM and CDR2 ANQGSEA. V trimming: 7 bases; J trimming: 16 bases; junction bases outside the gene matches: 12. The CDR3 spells CSAITLGQGFF. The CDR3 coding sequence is TGCAGCGCTATCACATTAGGACAGGGTTTCTTC.

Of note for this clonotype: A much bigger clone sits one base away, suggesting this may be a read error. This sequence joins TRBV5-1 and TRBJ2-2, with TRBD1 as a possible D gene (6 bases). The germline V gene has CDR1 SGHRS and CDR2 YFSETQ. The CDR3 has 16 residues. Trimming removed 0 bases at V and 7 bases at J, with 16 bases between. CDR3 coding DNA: TGCGCCAGCAGCTTGGGACCGTGGGGGCGCGACGGGGAGCTGTTTTTT. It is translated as CASSLGPWGRDGELFF. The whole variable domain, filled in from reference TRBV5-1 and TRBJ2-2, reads KAGVTQTPRYLIKTRGQQVTLSCSPISGHRSVSWYQQTPGQGLQFLFEYFSETQRNKGNFPGRFSGRQFSNSRSEMNVSTLELGDSALYLCASSLGPWGRDGELFFGEGSRLTVL.

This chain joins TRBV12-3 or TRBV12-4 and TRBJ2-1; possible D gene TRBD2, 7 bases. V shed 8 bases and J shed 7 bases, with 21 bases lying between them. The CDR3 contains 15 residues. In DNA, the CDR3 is TGTGCCAGCTCGTATCGGGGGGCTCTTATAAATGAGCAGTTCTTC. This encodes CASSYRGALINEQFF.

The CDR3 sequence: CASSLNEGMVSGANVLTF. The CDR3 nucleotides read TGTGCCAGCAGCTTAAACGAGGGTATGGTGTCTGGGGCCAACGTCCTGACTTTC. The V and J genes are TRBV7-2 and TRBJ2-6, with a weak D call TRBD2 (5 bases). This CDR3 region has 18 residues. V was shortened by 2 bases and J by 1 base, with 15 bases between the two germline ends. CDR1 is SGHTA and CDR2 is FQGNSA in the germline V gene.

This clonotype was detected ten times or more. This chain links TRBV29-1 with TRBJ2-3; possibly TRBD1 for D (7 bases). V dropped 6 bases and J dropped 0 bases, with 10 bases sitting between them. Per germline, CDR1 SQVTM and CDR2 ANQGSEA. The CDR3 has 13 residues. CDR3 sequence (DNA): TGCAGCGTGTCAGGGGGGAGCACAGATACGCAGTATTTT. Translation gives CSVSGGSTDTQYF.

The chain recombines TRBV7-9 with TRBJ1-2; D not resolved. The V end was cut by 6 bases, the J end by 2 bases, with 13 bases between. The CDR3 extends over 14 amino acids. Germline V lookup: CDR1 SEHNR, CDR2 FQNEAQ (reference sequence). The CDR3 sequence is CASSPPWVNYGYTF. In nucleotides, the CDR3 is TGTGCCAGCAGTCCACCGTGGGTGAACTATGGCTACACCTTC.

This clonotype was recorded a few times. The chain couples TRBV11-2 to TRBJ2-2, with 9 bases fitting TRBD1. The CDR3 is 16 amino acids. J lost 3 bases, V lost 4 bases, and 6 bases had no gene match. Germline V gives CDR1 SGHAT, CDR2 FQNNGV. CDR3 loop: CASSWGQGEYTGELFF. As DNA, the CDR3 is TGTGCCAGCAGCTGGGGACAGGGAGAATACACCGGGGAGCTGTTTTTT.